This T cell receptor (beta chain) was sequenced for a study of cytomegalovirus exposure and HLA in healthy donors. Germline lookup yields CDR1 MGHDK and CDR2 SYGVNS. CDR3 size: 18 residues. The germline V and J ends were trimmed by 4 bases and 0 bases, with 21 bases remaining between them. Primers: 60 Vbeta forward and 13 Jbeta reverse. Produced via immunoSEQ multiplex PCR; TCRdb's table is partial and in-frame only. The sample records around 140,000 clones, just under 80% being singletons. V is TRBV25-1 and J is TRBJ1-1, with D unclear. This receptor was obtained from a male donor in good health and CMV-seronegative. The sample consisted of PBMCs. In nucleotides, the CDR3 is TGTGCCAGCAGTGGACCAAGGACGGCCAAGACTATGAACACTGAAGCTTTCTTT. This codes for CASSGPRTAKTMNTEAFF. The full variable domain, in which reference TRBV25-1 and TRBJ1-1 provide the parts outside the CDR3, is EADIYQTPRYLVIGTGKKITLECSQTMGHDKMYWYQQDPGMELHLIHYSYGVNSTEKGDLSSESTVSRIRTEHFPLTLESARPSHTSQYLCASSGPRTAKTMNTEAFFGQGTRLTVV.